Below, 9 T cell receptor beta chains from the same sample are listed, as sequenced in a study of blood T cell repertoires in COVID-19. The data were produced by immunoSEQ multiplex PCR, yet TCRdb's version contains in-frame clones alone and is incomplete. The sample records 360,000 or so clones, about nine tenths being singletons. Material: PBMCs or T cells enriched from blood (not recorded which). Receptors originate from a woman younger than 45 who had been exposed to COVID-19.

The genes are TRBV2 and TRBJ2-7; perhaps TRBD1 as D (6 bases). V lost 2 bases and J lost 2, with 10 bases in between. Per germline, CDR1 SNHLY and CDR2 FYNNEI. The CDR3 contains 14 residues. The CDR3 region is CASSEYTGTYEQYF. In DNA, the CDR3 is TGTGCCAGCAGTGAATATACAGGGACCTACGAGCAGTACTTC.

J is TRBJ1-2 and V is TRBV5-6, with 8 positions matching TRBD1. The CDR3 loop spans 12 amino acids. Trimming removed 3 bases from V and 8 bases from J; junction bases left unmatched: 3. Germline lookup yields CDR1 SGHDT and CDR2 YYEEEE. CDR3 sequence: CASSSTGVGYTF. The CDR3 DNA reads as TGTGCCAGCAGCTCGACAGGGGTCGGCTACACCTTC. Full variable domain (remainder filled in from reference TRBV5-6 and TRBJ1-2): DAGVTQSPTHLIKTRGQQVTLRCSPKSGHDTVSWYQQALGQGPQFIFQYYEEEERQRGNFPDRFSGHQFPNYSSELNVNALLLGDSALYLCASSSTGVGYTFGSGTRLTVV.

The chain couples TRBV19 to TRBJ1-3; tentatively, D is TRBD1 (5 bases). CDR1 LNHDA and CDR2 SQIVND come from the germline V gene (reference sequence). V lost 5 bases and J lost 9, with 14 bases in between. There are 13 residues in the CDR3. The CDR3 sequence is CASSAGSLGTIYF. In DNA form, the CDR3 reads TGTGCCAGTAGTGCAGGGTCCCTGGGCACCATATATTTT.

In its sample, this clone was seen once. The genes are TRBV6-5 and TRBJ1-1; D unclear. The CDR3 loop spans 12 amino acids. Germline-derived CDR1 and CDR2 are MNHEY and SVGAGI. V shed 6 bases and J shed 6 bases, with 11 bases lying between them. Written as DNA, the CDR3 is TGTGCCAGCAGCCAAGACTGGGCTGAAGCTTTCTTT. The encoded protein is CASSQDWAEAFF.

The chain has TRBV7-3 and TRBJ2-2, with 9 bases lining up with TRBD1. The CDR3 consists of 17 residues. Looked up from germline, CDR1 is SGHTA and CDR2 is FQGTGA. The J segment lost 1 base and the V segment lost 5 bases, leaving 8 bases of the junction unmatched. The CDR3 nucleotides read TGTGCCAGCAGCCTCCCTCAGGGACAGGGGAACACCGGGGAGCTGTTTTTT. Its translation: CASSLPQGQGNTGELFF.

The V gene is TRBV9, the J gene TRBJ1-2; perhaps TRBD1 as D (5 bases). The CDR3 covers 15 residues. CDR1 and CDR2 (germline): SGDLS, YYNGEE. V was trimmed by 4 bases and J by 0 bases, leaving 13 bases between them. The CDR3 reads CASSIFDSSNYGYTF. The CDR3 nucleotides are TGTGCCAGCAGCATTTTTGACAGCTCTAACTATGGCTACACCTTC.

CDR3 in DNA: TGTGCCAGCAGCGGGGACACATTTGAAAAACTGTTTTTT. As protein: CASSGDTFEKLFF. V gene TRBV12-3 or TRBV12-4 combines with J gene TRBJ1-4, with a possible D match to TRBD1 (6 bases). V lost 6 bases to trimming and J lost 7 bases, with 12 bases between them. The CDR3 totals 13 residues.

This rearrangement joins TRBV30 to TRBJ2-2; no definite D call. The CDR3 spans 14 residues. Germline-derived CDR1 and CDR2 are GTSNPN and SVGIG (reference sequence). V lost 3 bases and J 2 bases, leaving 10 bases between the germline ends. The chain's CDR3 is CAWRVQVNTGELFF. The CDR3 DNA sequence: TGTGCCTGGAGAGTTCAGGTTAACACCGGGGAGCTGTTTTTT.

The chain has TRBV5-1 and TRBJ1-2; the D gene is possibly TRBD1 (6 bases). The CDR3 covers 14 residues. Germline V gene lookup returns CDR1 SGHRS and CDR2 YFSETQ. Trimming took off 1 base at V and 3 bases at J, with 10 bases between the two ends. Here the CDR3 DNA reads TGCGCCAGCAGCTTGATGGACAGCTACTATGGCTACACCTTC. Residues: CASSLMDSYYGYTF.